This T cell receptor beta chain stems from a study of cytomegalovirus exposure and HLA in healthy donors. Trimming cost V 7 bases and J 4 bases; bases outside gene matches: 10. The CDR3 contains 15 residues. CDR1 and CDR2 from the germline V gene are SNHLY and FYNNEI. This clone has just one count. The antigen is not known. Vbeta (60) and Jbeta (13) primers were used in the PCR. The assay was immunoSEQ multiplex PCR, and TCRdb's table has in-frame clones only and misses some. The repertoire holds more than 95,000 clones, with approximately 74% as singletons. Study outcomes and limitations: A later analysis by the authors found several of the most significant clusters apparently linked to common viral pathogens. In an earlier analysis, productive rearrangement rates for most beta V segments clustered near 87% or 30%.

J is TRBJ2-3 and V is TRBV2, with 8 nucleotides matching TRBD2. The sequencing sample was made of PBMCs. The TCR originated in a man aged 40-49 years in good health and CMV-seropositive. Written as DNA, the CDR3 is TGTGCCAGCAAAGCACGGGAGGGAGGGGCAGATACGCAGTATTTT. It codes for CASKAREGGADTQYF.